The 10 T cell receptor beta chains below were found in one sample sequenced in a study of T cells in Graves' hyperthyroidism and ophthalmopathy. TCR beta CDR3 regions were amplified from RNA. The HTBI primer set drove a first-round RT-PCR of the TCR CDR3. TCRdb re-derived calls from the multiplex PCR reads in MiXCR, one entry per CDR3 protein. The sample holds under 350,000 distinct CDR3 sequences; over 15% are singletons and the top ten take over 50%. The sequenced sample consisted of blood. The receptor source for this set is a woman in her sixties or seventies with Graves' ophthalmopathy.

In its sample, this clonotype was seen many times. This sequence joins TRBV20-1 and TRBJ2-7; 8 nucleotides line up with TRBD2. With V trimmed by 7 bases and J by 6 bases, 14 bases remained unmatched. This CDR3 is built from 14 residues. Looked up from germline, CDR1 is DFQATT and CDR2 is SNEGSKA (reference sequence). The DNA for the CDR3 is TGCAGTGTCGGGGGGGGGGCGTTCCGCGGCGAGCAGTACTTC. Protein product: CSVGGGAFRGEQYF.

In its sample, this clonotype was seen many times. This chain joins TRBV18 and TRBJ2-1, with TRBD2 matching 13 bases. CDR1 and CDR2 from the germline V gene are KGHSH and LQKENI. This CDR3 has 17 amino acids. Trimming removed 3 bases from V and 5 bases from J; junction bases left unmatched: 7. The CDR3 is CASSPTGTSGNDNEQFF. DNA for the CDR3: TGTGCCAGCTCACCTACCGGGACTAGCGGGAATGACAATGAGCAGTTCTTC.

The chain links TRBV9 to TRBJ1-1, with unresolved D. V was trimmed by 7 bases and J by 0 bases, leaving 4 bases between them. In germline, CDR1 is SGDLS, CDR2 YYNGEE. This CDR3 contains 11 residues. In DNA, the CDR3 is TGTGCCAGCTTCCTGAACACTGAAGCTTTCTTT. Its translation is CASFLNTEAFF. The variable domain in full, completed from reference TRBV9 and TRBJ1-1, reads DSGVTQTPKHLITATGQRVTLRCSPRSGDLSVYWYQQSLDQGLQFLIQYYNGEERAKGNILERFSAQQFPDLHSELNLSSLELGDSALYFCASFLNTEAFFGQGTRLTVV.

This chain links TRBV10-3 with TRBJ2-5; TRBD1 is a possible D gene (6 bases). CDR3 length: 14 residues. V was trimmed by 3 bases and J by 13 bases, leaving 21 bases between them. Germline V gene data show CDR1 as ENHRY and CDR2 as SYGVKD. CDR3 region: CAISDSQPPQGTYF. The CDR3 region has the DNA TGTGCCATCAGTGACTCTCAACCCCCCCAGGGGACGTACTTC.

V is TRBV28 and J is TRBJ2-5; TRBD1 aligns across 7 bases. Trimming removed 2 bases from V and 3 bases from J; junction bases left unmatched: 6. The CDR3 is 15 residues long. Germline V gives CDR1 MDHEN, CDR2 SYDVKM. In nucleotides, the CDR3 is TGTGCCAGCAGTTTACGGGACAGAGTGAAAGAGACCCAGTACTTC. Amino acid sequence: CASSLRDRVKETQYF.

This clonotype was detected ten times or more. The V call is TRBV5-1, the J call TRBJ1-1, with 7 bases fitting TRBD1. Per the germline V gene, CDR1 is SGHRS and CDR2 is YFSETQ. The trim removed 4 bases at V and 0 bases at J, leaving 9 bases unmatched. This CDR3 region has 16 residues. The CDR3 is CASSITGVGVNTEAFF. CDR3 nucleotides: TGCGCCAGCAGCATTACAGGGGTTGGGGTGAACACTGAAGCTTTCTTT.

V and J are TRBV9 and TRBJ2-2, with 12 positions matching TRBD2. There are 17 residues in the CDR3. From germline, CDR1 is SGDLS and CDR2 YYNGEE. The trim removed 3 bases at V and 2 bases at J, leaving 5 bases unmatched. The CDR3: CASSATSGGLNTGELFF. The CDR3 DNA sequence: TGTGCCAGCAGCGCCACTAGCGGGGGGCTTAACACCGGGGAGCTGTTTTTT.

In this sample, this clonotype turned up a few times. This chain joins TRBV6-1 and TRBJ2-7, with TRBD1 matching over 7 bases. Unmatched junction bases numbered 6, after V lost 7 bases and J lost 3 bases. Germline V CDR1 and CDR2: MNHNS, SASEGT. This CDR3 has 13 residues. The CDR3 bases are TGTGCCAGCACCCCCTACAGGGGCTACGAGCAGTACTTC. Translating it yields CASTPYRGYEQYF.

On this clonotype: A much larger clone lies one base from this, so it may be a read error. V usage is TRBV28 and J usage is TRBJ1-2, with a tentative D call TRBD1 (6 bases). Germline V lookup: CDR1 MDHEN, CDR2 SYDVKM. The ends were cut back, 6 bases at V and 12 bases at J, with 23 bases in the middle. The CDR3 is 14 amino acids. For the CDR3, the DNA is TGTGCCAGCAGGCCCCCGGGGGCGATTTGGGGCCACACCTTC. Protein product: CASRPPGAIWGHTF.

Only a few counts were recorded for this clonotype. DNA of the CDR3: TGCAGCGTTGAAGGTCCGGGACGTAGTACAGATACGCAGTATTTT. It codes for CSVEGPGRSTDTQYF. The chain has TRBV29-1 and TRBJ2-3, with D perhaps assigned TRBD1 or TRBD2 (5 bases each). The CDR3 is 15 amino acids. Germline values: CDR1 SQVTM, CDR2 ANQGSEA. The ends were cut back, 1 base at V and 3 bases at J, with 14 bases in the middle.